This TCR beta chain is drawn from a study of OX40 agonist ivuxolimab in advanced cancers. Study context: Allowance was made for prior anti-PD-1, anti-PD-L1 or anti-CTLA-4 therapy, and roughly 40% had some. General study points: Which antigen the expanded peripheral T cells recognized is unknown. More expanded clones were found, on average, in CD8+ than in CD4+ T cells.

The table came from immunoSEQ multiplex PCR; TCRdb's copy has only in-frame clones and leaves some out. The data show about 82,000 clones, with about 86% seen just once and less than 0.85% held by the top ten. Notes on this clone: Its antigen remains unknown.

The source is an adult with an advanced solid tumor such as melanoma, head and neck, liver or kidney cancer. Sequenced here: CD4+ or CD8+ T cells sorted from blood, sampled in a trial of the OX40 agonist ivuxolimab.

CDR3: CASSLGRDQPQHF. CDR3 bases: TGTGCCAGCAGCTTAGGCAGGGATCAGCCCCAGCATTTT. The chain recombines TRBV7-2 with TRBJ1-5; D perhaps matches TRBD1 (5 bases). This CDR3 has 13 residues. V was cut by 1 base and J by 5 bases, with 6 bases left in between. The germline gives CDR1 SGHTA, CDR2 FQGNSA.